The entry below describes one TCR beta chain. Antigen: not known. The sample belongs to a study of OX40 agonist ivuxolimab in advanced cancers. General observations from the study: Expanded peripheral T cell antigen specificity was not determined.

Only in-frame clones appear in the TCRdb table, and some are missing; sequencing was by immunoSEQ multiplex PCR. In the table there are 55,000 to 80,000 clones, around 84% of which are singletons. V gave up 5 bases and J gave up 5 bases; unmatched junction bases: 10. This CDR3 contains 16 residues. Germline CDR1 and CDR2: SGHTA and FQGTGA. V usage is TRBV7-3 and J usage is TRBJ2-3; 10 bases align to TRBD2. This TCR came from an adult with an advanced solid tumor such as melanoma, head and neck, liver or kidney cancer. The input for sequencing was CD4+ or CD8+ T cells sorted from blood, taken in a trial of the OX40 agonist ivuxolimab. The CDR3 region has the DNA TGTGCCAGCAGCCCCTCCCTCGGACTAGCGGAAGATACGCAGTATTTT. This codes for CASSPSLGLAEDTQYF.